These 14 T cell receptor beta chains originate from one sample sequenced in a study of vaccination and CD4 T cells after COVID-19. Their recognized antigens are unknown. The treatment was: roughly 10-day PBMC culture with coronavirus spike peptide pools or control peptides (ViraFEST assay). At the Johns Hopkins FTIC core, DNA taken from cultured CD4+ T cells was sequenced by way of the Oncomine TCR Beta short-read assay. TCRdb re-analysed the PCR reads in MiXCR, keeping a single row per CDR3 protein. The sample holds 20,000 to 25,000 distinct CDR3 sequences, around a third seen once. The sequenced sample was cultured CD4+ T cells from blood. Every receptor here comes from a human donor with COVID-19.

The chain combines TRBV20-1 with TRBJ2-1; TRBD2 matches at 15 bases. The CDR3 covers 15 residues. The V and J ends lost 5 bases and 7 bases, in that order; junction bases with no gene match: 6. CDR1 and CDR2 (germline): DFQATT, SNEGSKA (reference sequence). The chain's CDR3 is CSAGRTSGGANEQFF. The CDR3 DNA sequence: TGCAGTGCTGGCCGGACTAGCGGGGGGGCGAATGAGCAGTTCTTC.

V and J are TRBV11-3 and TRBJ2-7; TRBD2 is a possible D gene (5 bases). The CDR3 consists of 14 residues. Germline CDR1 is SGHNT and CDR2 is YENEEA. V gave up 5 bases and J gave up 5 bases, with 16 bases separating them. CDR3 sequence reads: CASSGRRLGDEQYF. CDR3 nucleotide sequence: TGTGCCAGCAGCGGACGACGGCTCGGGGACGAGCAGTACTTC.

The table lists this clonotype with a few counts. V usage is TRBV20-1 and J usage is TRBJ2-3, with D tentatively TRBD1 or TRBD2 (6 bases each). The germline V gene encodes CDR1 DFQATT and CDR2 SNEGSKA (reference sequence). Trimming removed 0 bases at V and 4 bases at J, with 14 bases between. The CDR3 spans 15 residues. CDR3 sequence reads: CSARDPRGPADTQYF. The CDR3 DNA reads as TGCAGTGCTAGAGATCCCCGGGGGCCCGCAGATACGCAGTATTTT.

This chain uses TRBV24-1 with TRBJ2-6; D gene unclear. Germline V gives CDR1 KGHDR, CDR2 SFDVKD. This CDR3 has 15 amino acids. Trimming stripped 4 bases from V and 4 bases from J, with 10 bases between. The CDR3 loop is CATSDPRSGANVLTF. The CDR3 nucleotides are TGTGCCACCAGTGACCCCAGGTCAGGGGCCAACGTCCTGACTTTC.

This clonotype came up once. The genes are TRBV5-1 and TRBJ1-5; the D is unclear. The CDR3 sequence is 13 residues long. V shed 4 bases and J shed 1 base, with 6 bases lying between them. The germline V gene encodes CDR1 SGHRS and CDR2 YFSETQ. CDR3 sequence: CASSVKSNQPQHF. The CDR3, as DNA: TGCGCCAGCAGCGTAAAAAGCAATCAGCCCCAGCATTTT.

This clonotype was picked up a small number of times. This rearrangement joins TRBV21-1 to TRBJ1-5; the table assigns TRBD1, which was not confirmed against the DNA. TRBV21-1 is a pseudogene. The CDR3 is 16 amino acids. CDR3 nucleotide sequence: TGTGCCAGCAAACCCGAGGACAGGGGGCAGGATCAGCCCCAGCATTTT. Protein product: CASKPEDRGQDQPQHF.

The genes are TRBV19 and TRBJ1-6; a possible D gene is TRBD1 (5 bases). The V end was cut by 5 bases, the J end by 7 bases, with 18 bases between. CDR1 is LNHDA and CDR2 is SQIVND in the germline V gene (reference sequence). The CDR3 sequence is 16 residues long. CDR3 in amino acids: CASSPVRGRGNSPLHF. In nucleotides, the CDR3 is TGTGCCAGTAGTCCAGTGAGGGGACGGGGGAATTCACCCCTCCACTTT.

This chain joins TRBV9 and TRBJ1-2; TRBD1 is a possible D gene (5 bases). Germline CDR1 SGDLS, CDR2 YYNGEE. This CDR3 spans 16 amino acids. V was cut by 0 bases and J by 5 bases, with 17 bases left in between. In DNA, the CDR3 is TGTGCCAGCAGCGTAGAAGGGGTCCGCACGCGATATGGCTACACCTTC. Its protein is CASSVEGVRTRYGYTF.

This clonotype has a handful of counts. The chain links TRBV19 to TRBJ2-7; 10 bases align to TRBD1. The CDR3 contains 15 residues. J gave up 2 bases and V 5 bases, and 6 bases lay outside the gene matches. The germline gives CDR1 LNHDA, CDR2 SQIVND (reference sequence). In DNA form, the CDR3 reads TGTGCCAGTAGTCCGACAGGGGGCTTTACCTACGAGCAGTACTTC. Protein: CASSPTGGFTYEQYF.

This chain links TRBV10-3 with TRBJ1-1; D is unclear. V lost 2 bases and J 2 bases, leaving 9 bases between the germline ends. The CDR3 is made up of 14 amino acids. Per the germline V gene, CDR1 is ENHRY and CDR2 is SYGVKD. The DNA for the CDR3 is TGTGCCATCAGTGAGCCGCAGCGTAACACTGAAGCTTTCTTT. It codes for CAISEPQRNTEAFF.

The CDR3 reads CASSLSGGLNTEAFF. CDR3 in DNA: TGTGCCAGCAGCTTGTCCGGGGGCTTGAACACTGAAGCTTTCTTT. The rearrangement joins TRBV5-4 to TRBJ1-1, with a weak D call TRBD1 (6 bases). Germline V gene data show CDR1 as SGHNT and CDR2 as YYREEE (reference sequence). The CDR3 is 15 amino acids. The V end was cut by 1 base, the J end by 0 bases, with 10 bases between.

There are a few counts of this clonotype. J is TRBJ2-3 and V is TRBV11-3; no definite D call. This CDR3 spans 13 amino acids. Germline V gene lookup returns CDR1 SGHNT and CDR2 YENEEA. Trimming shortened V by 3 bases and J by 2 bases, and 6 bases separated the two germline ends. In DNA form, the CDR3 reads TGTGCCAGCAGCTTTCCAGCCACAGATACGCAGTATTTT. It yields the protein CASSFPATDTQYF.

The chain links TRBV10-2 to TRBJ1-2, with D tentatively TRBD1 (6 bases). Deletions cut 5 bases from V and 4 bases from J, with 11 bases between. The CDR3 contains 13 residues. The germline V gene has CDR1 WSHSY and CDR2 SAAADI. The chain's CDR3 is CASSTGSGYGYTF. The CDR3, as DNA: TGCGCCAGCAGTACAGGGAGCGGCTATGGCTACACCTTC.

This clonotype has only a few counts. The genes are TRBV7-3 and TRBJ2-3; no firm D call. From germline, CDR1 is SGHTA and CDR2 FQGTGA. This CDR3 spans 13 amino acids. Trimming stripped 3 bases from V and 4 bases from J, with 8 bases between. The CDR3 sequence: CASSFRVADTQYF. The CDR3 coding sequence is TGTGCCAGCAGCTTCCGCGTGGCAGATACGCAGTATTTT. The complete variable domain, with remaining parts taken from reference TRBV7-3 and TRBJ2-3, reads GAGVSQTPSNKVTEKGKYVELRCDPISGHTALYWYRQSLGQGPEFLIYFQGTGAADDSGLPNDRFFAVRPEGSVSTLKIQRTERGDSAVYLCASSFRVADTQYFGPGTRLTVL.